The source of this T cell receptor (beta chain) is a study of T cell responses to AZD1222 COVID-19 vaccine. Germline V lookup: CDR1 SEHNR, CDR2 FQNEAQ (reference sequence). The CDR3 loop spans 14 amino acids. V was shortened by 1 base and J by 2 bases, with 8 bases between the two germline ends. On this clone itself: The antigen remains undetermined.

The study, taken as a whole, reports: The study identified only five or six AZD1222 recipients as seropositive at baseline.

Only in-frame clones appear in the TCRdb table, and some are missing; sequencing was by immunoSEQ multiplex PCR. The data show approximately 84,000 clones, with approximately 85% seen just once and about 10% held by the top ten. This TCR was recovered from an adult who received the AZD1222 COVID-19 vaccine. The rearrangement uses TRBV7-9 and TRBJ1-2; D unresolved. The sample consisted of peripheral blood, taken 28 days after the second AZD1222 dose. In nucleotides, the CDR3 is TGTGCCAGCAGCTTAGGGGCCACAAACTATGGCTACACCTTC. Encoded protein: CASSLGATNYGYTF.